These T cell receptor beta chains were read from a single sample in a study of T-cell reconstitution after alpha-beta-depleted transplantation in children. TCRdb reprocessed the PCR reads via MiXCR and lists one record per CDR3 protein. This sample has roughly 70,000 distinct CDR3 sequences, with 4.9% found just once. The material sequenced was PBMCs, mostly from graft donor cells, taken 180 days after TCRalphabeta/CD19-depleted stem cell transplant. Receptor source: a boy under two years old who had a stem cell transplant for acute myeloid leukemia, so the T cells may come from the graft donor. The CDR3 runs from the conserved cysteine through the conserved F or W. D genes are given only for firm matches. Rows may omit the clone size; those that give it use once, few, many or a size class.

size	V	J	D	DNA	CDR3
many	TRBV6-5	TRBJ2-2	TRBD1	TGTGCCAGCAGTCGACAGGGGGCGATTCCCGGGGAGCTGTTTTTT	CASSRQGAIPGELFF
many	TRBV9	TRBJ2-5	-	TGTGCCAGCAGCGTAGACGGCAGCCACCAAGAGACCCAGTACTTC	CASSVDGSHQETQYF
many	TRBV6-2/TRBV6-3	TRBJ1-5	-	TGTGCCAGCAGTTTAAGCAGGCGGTATCAGCCCCAGCATTTT	CASSLSRRYQPQHF
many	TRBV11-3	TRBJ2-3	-	TGTGCCAGCAGCGGGGGCTTCAGAGATACGCAGTATTTT	CASSGGFRDTQYF
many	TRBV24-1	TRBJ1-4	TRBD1	TGTGCCACCAGTGATCCGCGACAGGGAACTAATGAAAAACTGTTTTTT	CATSDPRQGTNEKLFF
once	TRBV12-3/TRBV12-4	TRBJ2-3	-	TGTGCCTTCAGCTCACGACAGCCTCCCCCTAGCACAGATACGCAGTATTTT	CAFSSRQPPPSTDTQYF
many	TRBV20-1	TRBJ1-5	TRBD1	TGCAGTGTTCGACAGGGGGCCGGGCAGCCCCAGCATTTT	CSVRQGAGQPQHF
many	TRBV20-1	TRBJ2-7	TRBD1	TGCAGTGCCCGCCCGGACAGGGGGTACGAGCAGTACTTC	CSARPDRGYEQYF
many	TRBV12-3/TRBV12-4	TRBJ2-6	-	TGTGCCAGCACCTTCCTGACTTTC	CASTFLTF
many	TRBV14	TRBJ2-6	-	TGTGCCAGCAGCCATAGGAACAGTCTATCCTCTGGGGCCAACGTCCTGACTTTC	CASSHRNSLSSGANVLTF
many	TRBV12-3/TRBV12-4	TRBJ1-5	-	TGTGCCAGCCGTGCTTGGGCGGGCCCCAATCAGCCCCAGCATTTT	CASRAWAGPNQPQHF
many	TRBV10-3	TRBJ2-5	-	TGTGCCATCAGTGGGCCCATGGGCCACCAAGAGACCCAGTACTTC	CAISGPMGHQETQYF
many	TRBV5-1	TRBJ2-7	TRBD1	TGCGCCAGCAGCTTGGAGGGACAGGGCTACGAGCAGTACTTC	CASSLEGQGYEQYF
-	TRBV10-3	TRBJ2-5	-	TGTGCCATCAGTGAAGGGGAGACCCAGTACTTC	CAISEGETQYF
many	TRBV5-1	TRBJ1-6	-	TGCGCCAGCAGCTTCGGCTCACAGGGTCTTGTTGCACCCCTCCACTTT	CASSFGSQGLVAPLHF
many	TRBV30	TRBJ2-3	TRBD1	TGTGCCTGGTCCAGACAGGGGAGCATGGATACGCAGTATTTT	CAWSRQGSMDTQYF
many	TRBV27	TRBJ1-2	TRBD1	TGTGCCAGCAGTCTCTCCGGGACAGGGGTCTATGGCTACACCTTC	CASSLSGTGVYGYTF
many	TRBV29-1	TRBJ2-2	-	TGCAGCGTTGTTGAGGACAGGAACACCGGGGAGCTGTTTTTT	CSVVEDRNTGELFF
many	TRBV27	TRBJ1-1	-	TGTGCCAGCAGTTTGCCGGGACCGGGGCAAGCTTTCTTT	CASSLPGPGQAFF
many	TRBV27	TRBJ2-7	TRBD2	TGTGCCAGCAGTTTATCCCCGGGAGGGAGGGGATACGAGCAGTACTTC	CASSLSPGGRGYEQYF
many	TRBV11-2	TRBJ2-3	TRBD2	TGTGCCAGCAGCCCGACCCTAGCGGGGGGAGGTTGGAACACAGATACGCAGTATTTT	CASSPTLAGGGWNTDTQYF
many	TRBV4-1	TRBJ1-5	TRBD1	TGCGCCAGCAGCCTTACAGGGGGCACGTCGGATCAGCCCCAGCATTTT	CASSLTGGTSDQPQHF
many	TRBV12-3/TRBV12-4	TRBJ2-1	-	TGTGCCAGCAGGTACTACAATGAGCAGTTCTTC	CASRYYNEQFF
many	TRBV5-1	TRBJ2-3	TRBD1	TGCGCCAGCAGCTCCGGACAGGGCGAGATGAATACGCAGTATTTT	CASSSGQGEMNTQYF
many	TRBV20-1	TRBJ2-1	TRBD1	TGCAGTGCCACGGACAGGGGGCCCTGGGATGAGCAGTTCTTC	CSATDRGPWDEQFF
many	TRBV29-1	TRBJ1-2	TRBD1	TGCAGCGTTGGACAGGGGCCTTCCAGCTATGGCTACACCTTC	CSVGQGPSSYGYTF
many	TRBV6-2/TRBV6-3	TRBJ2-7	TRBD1	TGTGCCAGCATCGCCCAAGGACAGGGGACCTACGAGCAGTACTTC	CASIAQGQGTYEQYF